The entry that follows covers one TCR beta chain sequence. This record comes from a study of blood T cell repertoires in COVID-19. Here immunoSEQ multiplex PCR was the method, and the copy in TCRdb shows in-frame clones only, minus some. The profile shows 140,000 to 150,000 clones, 88% of them singletons. V was clipped by 3 bases and J by 8 bases, with 13 bases between them. This CDR3 comprises 13 residues. CDR1 is SQVTM, CDR2 ANQGSEA, per germline. The sequence came from a woman aged 45-65 years with acute or convalescent COVID-19. The sequenced material came from peripheral blood. The J gene is TRBJ1-4, the V gene TRBV29-1; the D gene is possibly TRBD1 (5 bases). The CDR3 DNA follows: TGCAGCGTTGAGGGGCAGGGCAAAGAAAAACTGTTTTTT. Protein product: CSVEGQGKEKLFF.